Sequencing of this T cell receptor beta chain was carried out in a study of shared clonotypes between healthy human individuals. All donors were healthy HIV-negative adults lacking recent acute infections or vaccinations. Germline V gene data show CDR1 as SGHDT and CDR2 as YYEEEE. V lost 1 base and J 4 bases, leaving 6 bases between the germline ends. The CDR3 extends over 12 amino acids. A remark on this clone: Its antigen is not known. This specimen includes other DNA sequences encoding the same CDR3.

Assay: immunoSEQ multiplex PCR; the TCRdb copy retains only in-frame clones and omits some. The table records 2,500,000 or so clones, 93% of them present only once. Findings and limits, study-wide: Clonotype sharing among donors likely depends on sequencing depth.

The chain employs TRBV5-6 and TRBJ2-7; D is undetermined. Sample: naive CD4+ T cells from PBMCs. Subset indicated: CD45RA+ positively selected. This sequence was found in a man aged 18 to 29 in good health. Some clones in this sample may be carry-over from other donors' samples. The CDR3 is CASSLRRYEQYF. The CDR3 DNA reads TGTGCCAGCAGCTTGCGTAGGTACGAGCAGTACTTC.